The rows below give T cell receptor beta chains drawn from one sample of a study of blood T cell repertoires in COVID-19. Clones were sequenced by immunoSEQ multiplex PCR, and TCRdb holds only the in-frame ones, with some missing. The repertoire holds approximately 270,000 clones, about 91% seen once, with around 6.6% in the top ten. Material for sequencing was peripheral blood. These receptors were taken from a woman in her twenties or thirties with COVID-19, enrolled during active disease. The CDR3 runs from the conserved cysteine through the conserved F or W. D genes are given only for firm matches.

TRBJ2-2 TRBV28 TRBD1 CASSNRQGWILIGELFF
TRBJ2-1 TRBV4-1 TRBD2 CASSQVTSGGPRSYNEQFF
TRBJ2-1 TRBV5-1 TRBD2 CASSPVGGNNEQFF
TRBJ1-2 TRBV5-6 TRBD1 CASSLGTGSYGYTF
TRBJ1-6 TRBV18 TRBD1 CASSPGQINSPLHF
TRBJ2-3 TRBV27 TRBD2 CANGRGGPTDTQYF
TRBJ2-3 TRBV2 TRBD1 CASSYGQGGTDTQYF
TRBJ2-1 TRBV27 TRBD2 CASSLGRGSYNEQFF
TRBJ1-1 TRBV30 - CAWSVRGFGSTEAFF
TRBJ2-2 TRBV11-2 TRBD2 CASSPYSIGGAYTGELFF
TRBJ2-3 TRBV5-1 - CASSLGLAYLPDTQYF
TRBJ1-4 TRBV2 - CASSDGVSGGEKLFF
TRBJ1-1 TRBV3-1/TRBV3-2 - CASSHSGVANTEAFF
TRBJ2-3 TRBV24-1 TRBD2 CATLSGRVGDTQYF
TRBJ2-1 TRBV9 TRBD2 CASSRNGGSSYNEQFF
TRBJ2-7 TRBV6-5 TRBD2 CASSYPAGGRYEQYF
TRBJ2-1 TRBV30 TRBD2 CAWRGDYWNEQFF
TRBJ1-1 TRBV5-1 - CASSRQALNTEAFF
TRBJ2-3 TRBV7-2 - CASSLAGADTQYF
TRBJ1-3 TRBV6-1 TRBD1 CASSEVWTGGLSGNTIYF
TRBJ1-2 TRBV28 - CASSLGRENGYTF
TRBJ2-7 TRBV7-2 TRBD1 CASSESGTGYYEQYF
TRBJ2-7 TRBV28 - CASSFSGENEQYF
TRBJ1-1 TRBV3-1/TRBV3-2 TRBD1 CASSQHTGTGANTEAFF
TRBJ1-1 TRBV5-4 - CASSLGGDTEAFF
TRBJ2-3 TRBV24-1 - CATSDPSSSTDTQYF
TRBJ2-1 TRBV19 - CASSIAGLSYNEQFF
TRBJ2-1 TRBV7-2 - CASSLEGGHNEQFF
TRBJ2-7 TRBV5-4 TRBD2 CASSLSSGTSSYEQYF
TRBJ2-5 TRBV5-1 TRBD2 CASSQAGGPRETQYF
TRBJ2-3 TRBV7-9 - CASSSAGDTQYF
TRBJ1-1 TRBV27 - CASSSGMNTEAFF
TRBJ2-1 TRBV9 TRBD2 CASSNPTSLAGEGGSYNEQFF
TRBJ2-5 TRBV5-5 TRBD1 CASSNPGQGAKTQYF
TRBJ1-2 TRBV7-8 - CASSYREGGGYTF
TRBJ1-2 TRBV24-1 TRBD1 CATSELPGQGGLYGYTF
TRBJ2-3 TRBV27 - CATAGANTDTQYF
TRBJ2-2 TRBV7-6 TRBD2 CASSDQLAGVGTGELFF
TRBJ1-2 TRBV7-2 - CASSSREDAAGGYTF
TRBJ1-1 TRBV10-3 - CAIEGENTEAFF
TRBJ2-1 TRBV19 TRBD2 CASSTTSGGAGSYNEQFF
TRBJ2-5 TRBV7-9 - CASSPLLQTQYF
TRBJ2-5 TRBV9 TRBD2 CASSVVGLAGETQYF
TRBJ1-6 TRBV19 TRBD1 CASSIGTGNYNSPLHF
TRBJ1-4 TRBV12-3/TRBV12-4 - CASSPRGAEKLFF
TRBJ2-1 TRBV29-1 - CSANPGTYNEQFF
TRBJ1-2 TRBV11-2 TRBD1 CASSSYSGTGDGYTF
TRBJ2-7 TRBV4-2 TRBD1 CASSQGQGSYEQYF
TRBJ1-2 TRBV6-5 - CACPWGTSGYGYTF
TRBJ2-1 TRBV13 - CASSRGALGNEQFF
TRBJ2-6 TRBV5-1 - CASSSQVSGANVLTF
TRBJ1-1 TRBV28 - CASSPEGRGNTEAFF
TRBJ2-2 TRBV10-1 TRBD2 CASSEGLGSRLDTGELFF
TRBJ2-1 TRBV27 TRBD1 CASSPPQGQGIGDEQFF
TRBJ2-7 TRBV5-4 TRBD2 CASSAKAGGLSVQYF
TRBJ2-3 TRBV27 TRBD2 CASSLTRGLAADTQYF
TRBJ1-2 TRBV30 - CAWSVVSENYGYTF
TRBJ1-4 TRBV27 TRBD1 CASSPTHLPGQGEKLFF